The sequence of this T cell receptor (beta chain) was determined in a study of OX40 agonist ivuxolimab in advanced cancers. With regard to the full study: Ivuxolimab, which targeted the costimulatory receptor OX40 (CD134), was an agonistic, fully human IgG2 monoclonal antibody. Intravenous ivuxolimab was administered to patients every 2 weeks at six dose levels: 0.01, 0.1, 0.3, 1.5, 3 and 10 mg/kg. The purpose of peripheral TCRbeta sequencing was to test whether ivuxolimab changed TCR sequence diversity and led to clonal T-cell expansion. Of the roughly 52 patients in dose escalation, about 20 had hepatocellular carcinoma, about 15 had melanoma, 9 had renal cell carcinoma and 9 had head and neck cancer. The dose-escalation cohort was 82.7% male with a mean age of about 58 years, ranging from about 20 to 80. The monotherapy dose-escalation portion (N ≈ 56 patients) of the phase I ivuxolimab trial is reported in the paper. Prior anti-PD-1, anti-PD-L1 or anti-CTLA-4 therapy was permitted, and checkpoint inhibitors had been received by roughly two fifths of dose-escalation patients. Partial responses occurred in three dose-escalation patients, of whom one had hepatocellular carcinoma and two had cutaneous melanoma.

Patients with autoimmune disease history or receiving systemic immunosuppression were excluded from the trial. Peripheral blood for TCR sequencing was collected from all dose cohorts at baseline, on cycle 4 day 1, and on cycle 7 day 1. The samples were taken from a phase I, first-in-human, multicenter, open-label dose-escalation trial of ivuxolimab. Adults with locally advanced or metastatic melanoma, renal cell, hepatocellular, or head and neck squamous cell carcinoma were enrolled in the trial. CD4+ and CD8+ T cells were sorted separately from peripheral blood before TCR sequencing. What the work shows at the level of the full study, not this receptor alone: In the 0.1-3.0 mg/kg groups, partial responders had among the lowest normalized peripheral clonal expansion, particularly in CD8+ T cells. Which antigens the clonally expanded peripheral T cells were specific for was not determined. At doses of 0.1 to 3.0 mg/kg, clonal expansion of both CD4+ and CD8+ T cells in blood was seen between baseline and week 6. After ivuxolimab, more expanded clones were found on average in CD8+ T cells than in CD4+ T cells. Low levels of normalized T-cell clonal expansion were also shown by some nonresponding patients.

Genomic DNA was extracted from sorted cells for sequencing of the TCRbeta CDR3 region. TCRbeta CDR3 regions were sequenced using the immunoSEQ Assay. This immuneACCESS table, as held by TCRdb, lists in-frame sequences with V and J called but not all clones. Of the missing ones, under half trace to an unresolved V gene in checked studies; the others have no known cause. This sample comprises 40,000 to 55,000 clones, about 90% of them detected only once. 6% of the sample comes from the top ten. Comments on this clone: Its antigen remains undetermined. Nothing much larger sits one base from this clone, and base qualities are not available.

Inclusive of the bounding cysteine and phenylalanine, the CDR3 is 14 residues long. The DNA shown is the 42-base CDR3, in frame from base 1. The germline V gene supplies CDR1 SGHTA and CDR2 FQGTGA. V loses 4 bases, J loses 5 bases, and the germline ends lie 15 bases apart. This material consisted of CD4+ or CD8+ T cells sorted from blood, taken in a trial of the OX40 agonist ivuxolimab. The rearrangement joined TRBV7-3 to TRBJ2-7; possibly the D gene is TRBD1, per 6 matching bases. This TCR came from an adult with an advanced solid tumor such as melanoma, head and neck, liver or kidney cancer. The nucleotides read TGTGCCAGCAGCTCACAGGGTTCGTTAAACGAGCAGTACTTC. Its amino acids are CASSSQGSLNEQYF.